One and the same sample provided the 9 T cell receptor beta chains below, sequenced in a study of post-analysis software for immune sequencing data. Unique molecular identifiers were carried by the TCR beta cDNA libraries. TCRdb fed the PCR reads into MiXCR, producing one record per CDR3 protein. The sample yields 600,000 to 750,000 distinct CDR3 sequences, roughly three fifths seen once. Overall study results and limits: Five or six TRBV segments were more frequent in patients than controls; TRBV5-6, TRBV5-1 and TRBV20-1 belonged to this group.

Antigens of these TCRs are unknown. The sample taken for sequencing was blood. The receptors were sampled from a girl aged 2-10 years with multiple sclerosis.

This clonotype was recorded a few times. The chain links TRBV12-3 or TRBV12-4 to TRBJ1-2; TRBD1 agrees at 7 bases. This CDR3 has 15 residues. J was trimmed by 8 bases and V by 2 bases; bases with no gene match: 11. CDR3 sequence reads: CASSLRQGDTSGYTF. CDR3 nucleotide sequence: TGTGCCAGCAGTTTAAGACAGGGAGACACGAGCGGCTACACCTTC.

This chain uses TRBV14 with TRBJ2-1; the D gene is possibly TRBD1 (6 bases). V dropped 1 base and J dropped 7 bases, with 14 bases sitting between them. Germline CDR1 is SGHDN and CDR2 is FVKESK. The CDR3 sequence is 15 residues long. The CDR3 region is CASSQAGGRGNEQFF. DNA for the CDR3: TGTGCCAGCAGCCAAGCTGGGGGCCGAGGAAATGAGCAGTTCTTC.

The V and J genes are TRBV7-2 and TRBJ2-5, with 10 bases that match TRBD1. After removal of 5 bases from V and 4 bases from J, the junction contained 7 bases not matched to a gene. The CDR3 covers 15 residues. CDR1 and CDR2 (germline): SGHTA, FQGNSA. CDR3 in amino acids: CASSASGTGVETQYF. CDR3 DNA sequence: TGTGCCAGCAGCGCGTCCGGGACAGGGGTAGAGACCCAGTACTTC.

The V call is TRBV6-5, the J call TRBJ2-7; D call uncertain. The germline V gene encodes CDR1 MNHEY and CDR2 SVGAGI. The V end was cut by 2 bases, the J end by 2 bases, with 10 bases between. CDR3 length: 14 amino acids. CDR3 in DNA: TGTGCCAGCAGTTACAGCAGAGGAGCCTACGAGCAGTACTTC. Translated, it gives CASSYSRGAYEQYF.

This clonotype has just a few counts. Germline is not matched at one junction end, which may reflect a read error. V and J are TRBV7-4 and TRBJ2-7, with TRBD1 matching over 7 bases. The CDR3 consists of 16 residues. The germline V gene encodes CDR1 SGHVT and CDR2 SQSDAQ. Here the CDR3 reads CASSLGGTETYYERYF. CDR3 in DNA: TGTGCCAGCAGCTTAGGGGGGACAGAGACCTACTACGAGCGGTACTTC. The variable domain in full, completed from reference TRBV7-4 and TRBJ2-7, reads GAGVSQSPRYKVAKRGRDVALRCDSISGHVTLYWYRQTLGQGSEVLTYSQSDAQRDKSGRPSGRFSAERPERSVSTLKIQRTEQGDSAVYLCASSLGGTETYYERYFGPGTRLTVT.

This chain joins TRBV7-9 and TRBJ1-2; 9 bases match TRBD1. The CDR3 runs 16 residues. CDR1 is SEHNR and CDR2 is FQNEAQ in the germline V gene (reference sequence). Trimming removed 8 bases from V and 12 bases from J; junction bases left unmatched: 22. The CDR3 loop reads CASGYNSVTGGRVNTF. In DNA form, the CDR3 reads TGTGCCAGCGGCTACAATTCGGTGACAGGGGGTAGGGTAAACACCTTC.

This clonotype was counted a few times. The chain has TRBV29-1 and TRBJ1-1; D is uncertain. With 0 bases removed from V and 9 bases from J, the gap between germline ends came to 5 bases. This CDR3 comprises 10 residues. Germline V gene lookup returns CDR1 SQVTM and CDR2 ANQGSEA. CDR3 residues: CSVEEGKAFF. Written as DNA, the CDR3 is TGCAGCGTTGAAGAGGGCAAAGCTTTCTTT.

V usage is TRBV11-2 and J usage is TRBJ2-5; no clear D. The germline CDR1 and CDR2 sequences are SGHAT and FQNNGV. The V end lost 2 bases, the J end lost 4 bases, and 8 bases lay between the germline ends. The length of the CDR3 is 13 residues. The CDR3: CASSLRPAETQYF. The DNA of the CDR3 is TGTGCCAGCAGCTTAAGGCCAGCAGAGACCCAGTACTTC.

This clonotype was found a few times. The chain is built from TRBV4-3 and TRBJ1-2; a possible D gene is TRBD1 (5 bases). The CDR3 is 14 amino acids. V lost 1 base to trimming and J lost 6 bases, with 12 bases between them. From germline, CDR1 is LGHNA and CDR2 YSLEER. The CDR3 is CASSQVRGNHGYTF. The CDR3 DNA reads as TGCGCCAGCAGCCAAGTAAGGGGAAATCATGGCTACACCTTC.